Below, 21 T cell receptor beta chains from the same sample are listed, as sequenced in a study of blood T cell repertoires in COVID-19 (dated by TCRdb to the early 2020s). Libraries were prepared through the immunoSEQ multiplex PCR assay. The clones in this table, taken by TCRdb from immuneACCESS, are in-frame only. Not every clone is retained; where verified, under half of the shortfall comes from an unresolved V gene, and the cause of the rest is unknown. The sample table lists some 240,000 clones, around 83% of them with a count of one. The top ten clonotypes cover roughly 10% of the sample. The sequenced material came from peripheral blood. The receptors come from a middle-aged man with active or convalescent COVID-19.

The chain has TRBV28 and TRBJ2-7; maybe TRBD2 (5 bases). This CDR3 spans 13 amino acids. Germline values: CDR1 MDHEN, CDR2 SYDVKM. Trimming took off 4 bases at V and 2 bases at J, with 9 bases between the two ends. The CDR3 DNA reads TGTGCCAGCAGTTCGGGAATCCCCTACGAGCAGTACGTC. It encodes CASSSGIPYEQYV.

The gene calls are TRBV6-2 or TRBV6-3 and TRBJ2-1, with no clear D. The CDR3 loop spans 15 amino acids. CDR1 and CDR2 (germline): MNHEY, SVGEGT. V shed 1 base and J shed 2 bases, with 9 bases lying between them. As DNA, the CDR3 is TGTGCCAGCAGTTACTTACAGACCGCCTACAATGAGCAGTTCTTC. The encoded protein is CASSYLQTAYNEQFF.

The sample holds one count of this clone. V gene TRBV28 combines with J gene TRBJ1-2; 9 bases align to TRBD1. Germline V lookup: CDR1 MDHEN, CDR2 SYDVKM. This CDR3 is 13 amino acids long. V lost 11 bases, J lost 8 bases, and 12 bases stayed unmatched. The CDR3 region is CAGSGQGMMGYTF. The CDR3 nucleotides read TGTGCCGGCTCGGGACAGGGAATGATGGGCTACACCTTC.

V and J are TRBV5-4 and TRBJ1-4; 10 nucleotides match TRBD1. V gave up 4 bases and J gave up 6 bases; unmatched junction bases: 3. Germline CDR1 and CDR2: SGHNT and YYREEE (reference sequence). The CDR3 runs 14 residues. This chain's CDR3 is CASSATGGDEKLFF. Here the CDR3 DNA reads TGTGCCAGCAGCGCGACAGGGGGCGATGAAAAACTGTTTTTT. Combining the CDR3 with reference TRBV5-4 and TRBJ1-4 gives the whole variable domain ETGVTQSPTHLIKTRGQQVTLRCSSQSGHNTVSWYQQALGQGPQFIFQYYREEENGRGNFPPRFSGLQFPNYSSELNVNALELDDSALYLCASSATGGDEKLFFGSGTQLSVL.

The CDR3 DNA sequence: TGTGCCAGCAGTCCGGCGGCGGGGGGAAGGGGCTACACCTTC. It codes for CASSPAAGGRGYTF. The rearrangement uses TRBV28 and TRBJ1-2; a possible D gene is TRBD1 (5 bases). The V and J ends lost 5 bases and 8 bases respectively, with 18 bases between them. CDR1 and CDR2 from the germline V gene are MDHEN and SYDVKM. This CDR3 is 14 amino acids long.

The chain couples TRBV28 to TRBJ2-5, with TRBD1 matching 7 bases. Unmatched junction bases numbered 6, after V lost 3 bases and J lost 5 bases. The CDR3 covers 14 residues. The germline gives CDR1 MDHEN, CDR2 SYDVKM. DNA of the CDR3: TGTGCCAGCAGTTTTGAGGGGGCTCGGGAGACCCAGTACTTC. It yields the protein CASSFEGARETQYF.

The chain's CDR3 is CASSEAGTLLGQETQYF. The CDR3 DNA follows: TGTGCCAGCAGTGAAGCCGGGACTCTACTCGGTCAAGAGACCCAGTACTTC. This chain connects TRBV2 to TRBJ2-5; D perhaps matches TRBD2 (6 bases). The CDR3 is 17 residues long. Trimming removed 0 bases from V and 2 bases from J, with 16 bases in between. CDR1 and CDR2 from the germline V gene are SNHLY and FYNNEI.

The rearrangement joins TRBV6-1 to TRBJ2-7; 7 bases align to TRBD1. The germline V gene has CDR1 MNHNS and CDR2 SASEGT. This CDR3 comprises 16 residues. V shed 0 bases and J 4 bases; nucleotides not matched to a gene: 9. CDR3 residues: CASSEADTDRYYEQYV. Here the CDR3 DNA reads TGTGCCAGCAGTGAAGCGGATACGGACAGGTATTACGAGCAGTACGTC.

The CDR3 reads CASSFGQGSTDTQYF. In nucleotides, the CDR3 is TGTGCCAGCAGTTTCGGCCAGGGAAGCACAGATACGCAGTATTTT. V is TRBV6-2 or TRBV6-3 and J is TRBJ2-3; maybe TRBD1 (5 bases). The CDR3 has 15 amino acids. Germline V lookup: CDR1 MNHEY, CDR2 SVGEGT. Between the trimmed V and J ends, which lost 4 bases and 0 bases, there was a span of 11 bases.

The genes are TRBV12-3 or TRBV12-4 and TRBJ2-1, with 7 nucleotides matching TRBD2. CDR3 length: 13 amino acids. The J segment lost 8 bases and the V segment lost 3 bases, leaving 4 bases of the junction unmatched. The chain's CDR3 is CASSFSGPDEQFF. In DNA form, the CDR3 reads TGTGCCAGCAGTTTTAGCGGGCCCGATGAGCAGTTCTTC.

CDR3 residues: CASSPDRGTWGNQPQHF. The CDR3 nucleotides read TGTGCCAGCAGCCCGGACAGGGGGACGTGGGGCAATCAGCCCCAGCATTTT. The genes are TRBV5-5 and TRBJ1-5; 10 bases match TRBD1. V shed 4 bases and J 2 bases; nucleotides not matched to a gene: 9. The V gene's germline CDR1 is SGHKS and CDR2 YYEKEE (reference sequence). The CDR3 loop spans 17 amino acids.

The chain couples TRBV18 to TRBJ2-4; D call uncertain. In germline, CDR1 is KGHSH, CDR2 LQKENI. The CDR3 loop spans 13 amino acids. The V end lost 3 bases, the J end lost 7 bases, and 10 bases lay between the germline ends. The CDR3 DNA is TGTGCCAGCTCACCCACGCCAGGCAACATTCAGTACTTC. The encoded protein is CASSPTPGNIQYF.

V usage is TRBV28 and J usage is TRBJ2-3; no clear D. The germline gives CDR1 MDHEN, CDR2 SYDVKM. The CDR3 length is 11 residues. V lost 5 bases and J lost 6, with 6 bases in between. CDR3 DNA: TGTGCCAGCAGTCCCCAGGATACGCAGTATTTT. Translating gives CASSPQDTQYF.

This chain links TRBV27 with TRBJ1-2, with TRBD1 matching over 9 bases. The J segment lost 8 bases and the V segment lost 2 bases, leaving 6 bases of the junction unmatched. CDR1 is MNHEY and CDR2 is SMNVEV in the germline V gene (reference sequence). The CDR3 consists of 14 residues. The CDR3 here is CASSLKDRGGGYTF. The DNA of the CDR3 is TGTGCCAGCAGTTTAAAGGACAGGGGAGGCGGCTACACCTTC.

The V gene is TRBV28, the J gene TRBJ2-7, with 7 bases identical to TRBD1. The germline V gene encodes CDR1 MDHEN and CDR2 SYDVKM. Trimming at V came to 1 base and at J to 5 bases, leaving 8 bases not matched to a gene. The CDR3 length is 15 residues. The DNA for the CDR3 is TGTGCCAGCAGTTTATTCTTAAGGGGGCGGGACGAGCAGTACTTC. It codes for CASSLFLRGRDEQYF.

J is TRBJ2-2 and V is TRBV2; TRBD2 matches at 11 bases. The CDR3 extends over 16 amino acids. Germline CDR1 and CDR2: SNHLY and FYNNEI. V gave up 8 bases and J gave up 1 base; unmatched junction bases: 6. CDR3 in DNA: TGTGCCAGCTTAGCGGGGGGGCCGCAGAACACCGGGGAGCTGTTTTTT. Residues: CASLAGGPQNTGELFF.

The chain recombines TRBV5-4 with TRBJ2-2; D is perhaps TRBD1 (6 bases). This CDR3 spans 16 amino acids. V lost 0 bases and J lost 2, with 11 bases in between. In germline, CDR1 is SGHNT, CDR2 YYREEE (reference sequence). The CDR3 region has the DNA TGTGCCAGCAGCTTGGAAGCAGGGGCCAACACCGGGGAGCTGTTTTTT. It translates to CASSLEAGANTGELFF.

The chain combines TRBV5-4 with TRBJ1-5; TRBD1 might be the D (6 bases). Germline V gene data show CDR1 as SGHNT and CDR2 as YYREEE (reference sequence). The V end was cut by 4 bases, the J end by 5 bases, with 22 bases between. CDR3 length: 17 residues. CDR3 nucleotides: TGTGCCAGCAGCGCGTTGCCCCAGGGGTTACGGCATCAGCCCCAGCATTTT. It translates to CASSALPQGLRHQPQHF.

The chain employs TRBV18 and TRBJ1-4, with a possible D match to TRBD1 (5 bases). Trimming stripped 2 bases from V and 0 bases from J, with 19 bases between. The CDR3 consists of 19 residues. Germline CDR1 and CDR2: KGHSH and LQKENI. CDR3 in DNA: TGTGCCAGCTCACCAGCGCAGGGCCACCTAACCTCAACTAATGAAAAACTGTTTTTT. Protein sequence: CASSPAQGHLTSTNEKLFF.

This clone was seen a single time. This chain links TRBV7-9 with TRBJ2-2; 9 positions match TRBD1. The CDR3 contains 15 residues. CDR1 and CDR2 from the germline V gene are SEHNR and FQNEAQ (reference sequence). Losses at the gene ends were 0 bases for V and 5 bases for J; bases not matched to a gene: 1. For the CDR3, the DNA is TGTGCCAGCAGCTTAGCCGGACAGGGGACCGGGGAGCTGTTTTTT. It specifies CASSLAGQGTGELFF.

V gene TRBV29-1 combines with J gene TRBJ1-4, with 8 bases matching TRBD1. The CDR3 loop spans 14 amino acids. From germline, CDR1 is SQVTM and CDR2 ANQGSEA. The V segment lost 4 bases and the J segment 3 bases; nucleotides outside the gene matches: 4. CDR3 loop: CSVGGQGSNEKLFF. Here the CDR3 DNA reads TGCAGCGTTGGAGGACAGGGTTCTAATGAAAAACTGTTTTTT. Variable domain in full (rest from reference TRBV29-1 and TRBJ1-4): SAVISQKPSRDICQRGTSLTIQCQVDSQVTMMFWYRQQPGQSLTLIATANQGSEATYESGFVIDKFPISRPNLTFSTLTVSNMSPEDSSIYLCSVGGQGSNEKLFFGSGTQLSVL.